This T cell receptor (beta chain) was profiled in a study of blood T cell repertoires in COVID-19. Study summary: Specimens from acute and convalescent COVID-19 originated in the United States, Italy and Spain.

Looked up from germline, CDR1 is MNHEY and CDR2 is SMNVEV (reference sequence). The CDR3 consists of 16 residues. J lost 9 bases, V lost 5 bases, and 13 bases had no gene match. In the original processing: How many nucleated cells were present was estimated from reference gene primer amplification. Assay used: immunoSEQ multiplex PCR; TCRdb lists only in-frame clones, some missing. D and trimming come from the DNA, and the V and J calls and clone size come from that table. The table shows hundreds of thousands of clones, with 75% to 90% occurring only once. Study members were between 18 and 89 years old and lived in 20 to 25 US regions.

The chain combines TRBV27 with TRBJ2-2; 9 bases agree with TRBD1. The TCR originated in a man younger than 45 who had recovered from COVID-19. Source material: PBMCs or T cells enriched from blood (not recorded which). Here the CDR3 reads CASSTVRDRAVRELFF. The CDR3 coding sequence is TGTGCCAGCAGTACAGTCCGGGACAGGGCGGTCCGGGAGCTGTTTTTT.